These 32 T cell receptor beta chains originate from one sample sequenced in a study of vaccination effects on CD4 cells after COVID-19. Antigens of these TCRs are unknown. Peptide-pool stimulation followed by sequencing identified expanded antigen-specific CD4+ clonotypes in the ViraFEST assay. Researchers isolated CD4+ T cells once approximately 10 days of culture had elapsed. Every participant took two doses of the BNT162b2 or mRNA-1273 vaccine. The data were produced by immunoSEQ multiplex PCR, yet TCRdb's version contains in-frame clones alone and is incomplete. Of approximately 70,000 clones listed, 75% to 85% are singletons. The sample in question was CD4+ T cells from PBMCs cultured with HCoV-229E spike peptides, obtained after COVID-19 vaccination. The receptors stem from a human donor who received a COVID-19 vaccine.

The V and J genes are TRBV27 and TRBJ2-5, with a possible D match to TRBD1 (6 bases). The germline V gene encodes CDR1 MNHEY and CDR2 SMNVEV (reference sequence). There are 17 residues in the CDR3. V lost 2 bases to trimming and J lost 2 bases, with 18 bases between them. CDR3 in DNA: TGTGCCAGCAGTTTAATCACGCCTAGGGGGTATCAAGAGACCCAGTACTTC. It codes for CASSLITPRGYQETQYF.

In the case of this clone: Germline and junction disagree at one end, which may indicate a read error. The gene calls are TRBV5-1 and TRBJ1-3; weak D call: TRBD1 (6 bases). Germline V gene data show CDR1 as SGHRS and CDR2 as YFSETQ. This CDR3 is built from 14 residues. The CDR3 DNA reads TGCGCCAGCAGCTTACGACAGGCTGGAGACACCATATATTTT. Translated: CASSLRQAGDTIYF.

V usage is TRBV10-1 and J usage is TRBJ2-6; D perhaps matches TRBD1 (6 bases). V lost 8 bases and J 0 bases, leaving 20 bases between the germline ends. CDR3 length: 18 amino acids. The V gene's germline CDR1 is WNHNN and CDR2 SYGVQD (reference sequence). CDR3 loop: CASPPLGQPLSGANVLTF. Written as DNA, the CDR3 is TGCGCCAGCCCTCCCCTTGGACAGCCTCTCTCTGGGGCCAACGTCCTGACTTTC.

This clone has a handful of counts. The V gene is TRBV7-2, the J gene TRBJ2-5, with 15 bases aligning to TRBD2. The CDR3 has 16 amino acids. Trimming removed 5 bases from V and 2 bases from J; junction bases left unmatched: 3. Germline CDR1 and CDR2: SGHTA and FQGNSA. DNA of the CDR3: TGTGCCAGCAGCATCGGACTAGCGGGGGGGCAAGAGACCCAGTACTTC. This codes for CASSIGLAGGQETQYF.

The chain links TRBV5-4 to TRBJ2-5; 7 bases are shared with TRBD1. J was trimmed by 2 bases and V by 4 bases; bases with no gene match: 8. The CDR3 runs 15 residues. The V gene's germline CDR1 is SGHNT and CDR2 YYREEE (reference sequence). As DNA, the CDR3 is TGTGCCAGCAGCATGAATCGGGGACAGCAAGAGACCCAGTACTTC. It yields the protein CASSMNRGQQETQYF. Variable domain in full (rest from reference TRBV5-4 and TRBJ2-5): ETGVTQSPTHLIKTRGQQVTLRCSSQSGHNTVSWYQQALGQGPQFIFQYYREEENGRGNFPPRFSGLQFPNYSSELNVNALELDDSALYLCASSMNRGQQETQYFGPGTRLLVL.

This chain links TRBV7-2 with TRBJ2-7; 8 bases match TRBD2. V lost 5 bases, J lost 4 bases, and 7 bases stayed unmatched. Germline lookup yields CDR1 SGHTA and CDR2 FQGNSA. The CDR3 covers 14 residues. The CDR3 bases are TGTGCCAGCAGCCGGGAGGGGGGCCGGTACGAGCAGTACGTC. It is translated as CASSREGGRYEQYV.

This chain uses TRBV6-5 with TRBJ1-1; D call uncertain. Germline V CDR1 and CDR2: MNHEY, SVGAGI. V was cut by 7 bases and J by 2 bases, with 17 bases left in between. The CDR3 runs to 15 residues. For the CDR3, the DNA is TGTGCCAGCATGAGGAGGGATTTGTTAAACACTGAAGCTTTCTTT. Encoded protein: CASMRRDLLNTEAFF.

This chain joins TRBV28 and TRBJ1-6; a possible D gene is TRBD1 (5 bases). This CDR3 has 12 amino acids. V lost 2 bases and J lost 10, with 6 bases in between. The germline V gene encodes CDR1 MDHEN and CDR2 SYDVKM. The CDR3 coding sequence is TGTGCCAGCAGTTTAGGGGACTCACCCCTCCACTTT. It yields the protein CASSLGDSPLHF.

This rearrangement joins TRBV14 to TRBJ1-3; D unresolved. The CDR3 consists of 16 residues. From germline, CDR1 is SGHDN and CDR2 FVKESK. V was pared by 4 bases and J by 2 bases, with 15 bases between. In DNA, the CDR3 is TGTGCCAGCAGCCCTCGGACGTTGTGGGCTGGAAACACCATATATTTT. Translated, it gives CASSPRTLWAGNTIYF.

The chain couples TRBV11-3 to TRBJ2-5; the D is unclear. In germline, CDR1 is SGHNT, CDR2 YENEEA. The CDR3 covers 13 residues. Trimming took off 3 bases at V and 5 bases at J, with 10 bases between the two ends. In DNA form, the CDR3 reads TGTGCCAGCAGCTTGCAACCGCCGGAGACCCAGTACTTC. This translates into CASSLQPPETQYF.

This chain uses TRBV6-1 with TRBJ2-4; a possible D gene is TRBD2 (6 bases). Germline V gene data show CDR1 as MNHNS and CDR2 as SASEGT. The CDR3 is 15 amino acids. V gave up 2 bases and J gave up 7 bases, with 15 bases separating them. CDR3 loop: CASSEFSLAGNIQYF. The CDR3 bases are TGTGCCAGCAGTGAATTCAGCCTCGCGGGGAACATTCAGTACTTC.

The chain joins TRBV5-1 to TRBJ1-1; unclear D gene. Germline V gene data show CDR1 as SGHRS and CDR2 as YFSETQ. V was shortened by 2 bases and J by 6 bases, with 14 bases between the two germline ends. The CDR3 has 14 amino acids. The CDR3 DNA follows: TGCGCCAGCAGCTTCGGAGAGTTCATTGCTGAAGCTTTCTTT. Its protein is CASSFGEFIAEAFF. Full variable domain (rest looked up from reference TRBV5-1 and TRBJ1-1): KAGVTQTPRYLIKTRGQQVTLSCSPISGHRSVSWYQQTPGQGLQFLFEYFSETQRNKGNFPGRFSGRQFSNSRSEMNVSTLELGDSALYLCASSFGEFIAEAFFGQGTRLTVV.

This clone was seen just once. V gene TRBV5-6 combines with J gene TRBJ1-6; D gene uncertain. Per germline, CDR1 SGHDT and CDR2 YYEEEE. The CDR3 is 14 amino acids. With 1 base removed from V and 6 bases from J, the gap between germline ends came to 8 bases. The CDR3 is CASSLSAANSPLHF. For the CDR3, the DNA is TGTGCCAGCAGCTTGTCGGCAGCTAATTCACCCCTCCACTTT.

The chain carries TRBV4-3 and TRBJ1-1; D gene unclear. Germline V gene sequence: CDR1 LGHNA, CDR2 YSLEER. V lost 0 bases and J 3 bases, leaving 8 bases between the germline ends. The CDR3 extends over 14 amino acids. CDR3 DNA: TGCGCCAGCAGCCAAGAGTATACGTACACTGAAGCTTTCTTT. Its protein is CASSQEYTYTEAFF.

The chain uses TRBV19 and TRBJ2-4; possibly TRBD1 for D (8 bases). The V and J ends lost 4 bases and 7 bases respectively, with 14 bases between them. CDR1 and CDR2 from the germline V gene are LNHDA and SQIVND (reference sequence). CDR3 length equals 14 residues. CDR3 in amino acids: CASSTGQGGNIQYF. DNA of the CDR3: TGTGCCAGTAGTACAGGACAGGGAGGGAACATTCAGTACTTC.

The rearrangement links TRBV27 to TRBJ2-7; D might be TRBD1 or TRBD2, each matching 6 bases. Germline lookup yields CDR1 MNHEY and CDR2 SMNVEV (reference sequence). Between the trimmed V and J ends, which lost 2 bases and 6 bases, there was a span of 14 bases. CDR3 size: 14 residues. The CDR3: CASSLRGDFGEQYV. CDR3 bases: TGTGCCAGCAGTTTAAGGGGGGACTTTGGCGAGCAGTACGTC.

V gene TRBV5-6 combines with J gene TRBJ2-4; no clear D gene. The germline V gene has CDR1 SGHDT and CDR2 YYEEEE. Trimming stripped 1 base from V and 2 bases from J, with 10 bases between. CDR3 size: 15 residues. The CDR3 nucleotides are TGTGCCAGCAGCTTGATTCCAGGACCCAAAAACATTCAGTACTTC. This sequence encodes CASSLIPGPKNIQYF.

The V gene is TRBV19, the J gene TRBJ2-3, with D possibly TRBD2 on 7 matching bases. V was cut by 10 bases and J by 5 bases, with 16 bases left in between. The CDR3 is made up of 13 amino acids. Germline CDR1 is LNHDA and CDR2 is SQIVND (reference sequence). The CDR3 nucleotides are TGTGCCACAAACCGGGGGGCAGGAGATACGCAGTATTTT. Translation: CATNRGAGDTQYF.

The chain uses TRBV11-2 and TRBJ2-5, with D uncertain. V was pared by 5 bases and J by 3 bases, with 13 bases between. The length of the CDR3 is 14 residues. Germline CDR1 and CDR2: SGHAT and FQNNGV. The CDR3 spells CASSNHGGEETQYF. In nucleotides, the CDR3 is TGTGCCAGCAGCAACCACGGCGGTGAAGAGACCCAGTACTTC.

The CDR3 protein is CASSPGQGARNTEAFF. The CDR3 DNA is TGTGCCAGCTCACCTGGACAGGGGGCCCGGAACACTGAAGCTTTCTTT. V gene TRBV18 combines with J gene TRBJ1-1; 11 bases are a match to TRBD1. This CDR3 region has 16 residues. V gave up 3 bases and J gave up 1 base; unmatched junction bases: 4. Per germline, CDR1 KGHSH and CDR2 LQKENI.

The chain uses TRBV7-2 and TRBJ2-1; D ambiguous. CDR3 length: 15 amino acids. Trimming removed 3 bases at V and 6 bases at J, with 15 bases between. Germline lookup yields CDR1 SGHTA and CDR2 FQGNSA. CDR3 sequence reads: CASSFMPNAGNEQFF. The DNA for the CDR3 is TGTGCCAGCAGCTTTATGCCAAATGCCGGCAATGAGCAGTTCTTC.

The chain links TRBV24-1 to TRBJ2-3; tentative D call: TRBD2 (6 bases). Germline CDR1 reads KGHDR; CDR2 reads SFDVKD. The CDR3 is 13 amino acids. The V end lost 10 bases, the J end lost 3 bases, and 13 bases lay between the germline ends. CDR3 coding DNA: TGTGCCACGACGGGAGATCGAACAGATACGCAGTATTTT. Residues: CATTGDRTDTQYF.

In this sample, this clone turned up a few times. The CDR3 spells CASSDRSVMNTEAFF. As DNA, the CDR3 is TGTGCCAGCAGTGATCGGAGCGTCATGAACACTGAAGCTTTCTTT. The chain combines TRBV2 with TRBJ1-1; unclear D gene. Germline CDR1 reads SNHLY; CDR2 reads FYNNEI. Trimming removed 3 bases from V and 0 bases from J, with 11 bases in between. CDR3 length: 15 residues.

The chain links TRBV7-9 to TRBJ2-1, with 7 positions matching TRBD2. V lost 3 bases, J lost 5 bases, and 1 base stayed unmatched. In germline, CDR1 is SEHNR, CDR2 FQNEAQ (reference sequence). The CDR3 runs 13 residues. CDR3 protein: CASSLRGNNEQFF. The CDR3 nucleotides read TGTGCCAGCAGCTTGCGGGGGAACAATGAGCAGTTCTTC.

This sequence joins TRBV12-5 and TRBJ1-6; the D is unclear. This CDR3 has 14 amino acids. Germline V lookup: CDR1 LGHNT, CDR2 FRNRAP. V was clipped by 2 bases and J by 11 bases, with 13 bases between them. The DNA of the CDR3 is TGTGCTAGTGGTTTGCTCCCACCGGAGACACCCCTCCACTTT. This encodes CASGLLPPETPLHF.

The chain combines TRBV12-3 or TRBV12-4 with TRBJ1-2; D might be TRBD1 (5 bases). Trimming cost V 1 base and J 8 bases, with 11 bases left between them. This CDR3 is 13 amino acids long. Here the CDR3 DNA reads TGTGCCAGCAGTTTAGGGGGACGTGGCGGCTACACCTTC. It specifies CASSLGGRGGYTF.

This clone was seen only once. The chain couples TRBV24-1 to TRBJ2-2; D may be TRBD2 (7 bases). CDR1 KGHDR and CDR2 SFDVKD come from the germline V gene. The CDR3 spans 16 residues. With 2 bases removed from V and 4 bases from J, the gap between germline ends came to 13 bases. The CDR3 nucleotides are TGTGCCACCAGTGATTCGGGGGGCCGCGGCACCGGGGAGCTGTTTTTT. Its protein product is CATSDSGGRGTGELFF.

A few counts support this clone. The CDR3 DNA is TGCGCCAGCAAGTTCGAGGGGGCGAGGCAGTTCTTC. Protein sequence: CASKFEGARQFF. The chain combines TRBV5-1 with TRBJ2-1, with 7 bases fitting TRBD1. This CDR3 is 12 amino acids long. The ends lost 6 bases at V and 12 bases at J; junction bases unmatched: 9. CDR1 is SGHRS and CDR2 is YFSETQ in the germline V gene.

This rearrangement joins TRBV5-8 to TRBJ2-1; 14 bases are shared with TRBD2. The junction had 15 bases not matched to a gene; V was cut back by 7 bases and J by 0 bases. Germline lookup yields CDR1 SGHTS and CDR2 YDEGEE. This CDR3 contains 20 residues. This CDR3 is CASPTPPGLAGASSYNEQFF. The CDR3 DNA reads as TGTGCCAGCCCGACGCCGCCGGGACTAGCGGGGGCCAGCTCCTACAATGAGCAGTTCTTC.

The chain links TRBV5-5 to TRBJ2-7, with 8 positions matching TRBD1. V was clipped by 4 bases and J by 4 bases; unmatched bases: 19. Per the germline V gene, CDR1 is SGHKS and CDR2 is YYEKEE (reference sequence). This CDR3 spans 18 amino acids. This CDR3 is CASSRSPGTGPPPYEQYV. In nucleotides, the CDR3 is TGTGCCAGCAGCAGAAGTCCCGGGACAGGACCCCCACCTTACGAGCAGTACGTC.

The V and J genes are TRBV4-3 and TRBJ2-4; 12 positions match TRBD2. Germline V lookup: CDR1 LGHNA, CDR2 YSLEER. This CDR3 contains 19 residues. J was trimmed by 0 bases and V by 4 bases; bases with no gene match: 10. The CDR3 region is CASSPGLAGTSLAKNIQYF. The CDR3 DNA reads as TGCGCCAGCAGCCCTGGACTAGCGGGGACCTCATTAGCCAAAAACATTCAGTACTTC.

The chain is built from TRBV6-1 and TRBJ2-6; D call uncertain. Germline CDR1 MNHNS, CDR2 SASEGT. The germline V and J ends were trimmed by 1 base and 0 bases, with 16 bases remaining between them. This CDR3 has 19 residues. The chain's CDR3 is CASSEGGRRIHSGANVLTF. As DNA, the CDR3 is TGTGCCAGCAGTGAAGGTGGTCGCAGAATCCACTCTGGGGCCAACGTCCTGACTTTC.